Presented here are 14 T cell receptor beta chains from one specimen sequenced in a study of Graves' ophthalmopathy and Graves' hyperthyroidism. Amplification of the TCR beta CDR3 regions used RNA transcripts (as template). HTBI-primed RT-PCR formed the first round, and a multiplex PCR formed the second. One entry per CDR3 protein, called by TCRdb with MiXCR from the multiplex PCR reads. This table has roughly 700,000 distinct CDR3 sequences, roughly 41% appearing once. Sequencing input: peripheral blood. These receptors were taken from an adult man with Graves' ophthalmopathy.

The CDR3 loop reads CASSQDWRSANTGELFF. CDR3 sequence (DNA): TGTGCCAGCAGCCAAGATTGGAGGAGTGCGAACACCGGGGAGCTGTTTTTT. The chain recombines TRBV7-4 with TRBJ2-2; D possibly corresponds to TRBD2 (5 bases). V lost 5 bases and J lost 0, with 16 bases in between. This CDR3 has 17 amino acids. CDR1 and CDR2 from the germline V gene are SGHVT and SQSDAQ. The whole variable domain, filled in from reference TRBV7-4 and TRBJ2-2, reads GAGVSQSPRYKVAKRGRDVALRCDSISGHVTLYWYRQTLGQGSEVLTYSQSDAQRDKSGRPSGRFSAERPERSVSTLKIQRTEQGDSAVYLCASSQDWRSANTGELFFGEGSRLTVL.

This clonotype has at least ten counts. V usage is TRBV7-9 and J usage is TRBJ2-7; no firm D call. The germline V gene encodes CDR1 SEHNR and CDR2 FQNEAQ (reference sequence). The CDR3 is 12 residues long. V was shortened by 10 bases and J by 1 base, with 11 bases between the two germline ends. The CDR3 DNA follows: TGTGCCACCACGGACGGATCCTACGAGCAGTACTTC. Protein sequence: CATTDGSYEQYF.

V and J are TRBV7-9 and TRBJ1-1; 7 bases map to TRBD1. V lost 6 bases, J lost 2 bases, and 12 bases stayed unmatched. CDR1 and CDR2 from the germline V gene are SEHNR and FQNEAQ (reference sequence). CDR3 length: 16 amino acids. CDR3 amino acids: CASSTTGFSGNTEAFF. The CDR3 coding sequence is TGTGCCAGCAGTACGACAGGGTTCTCTGGAAACACTGAAGCTTTCTTT.

This clonotype occurred a few times. The chain combines TRBV7-6 with TRBJ2-2; 9 bases map to TRBD2. This CDR3 region has 16 residues. With 7 bases clipped from V and 3 bases from J, the junction kept 9 bases outside the gene matches. Germline V lookup: CDR1 SGHVS, CDR2 FNYEAQ. CDR3 coding DNA: TGTGCCAGCACCCCGGGACTAGCAGAATACACCGGGGAGCTGTTTTTT. This sequence encodes CASTPGLAEYTGELFF.

This clonotype was counted ten times or more. The chain employs TRBV20-1 and TRBJ1-6; 8 bases are shared with TRBD1. CDR3 length: 14 amino acids. Losses at the gene ends were 6 bases for V and 9 bases for J; bases not matched to a gene: 10. CDR1 is DFQATT and CDR2 is SNEGSKA in the germline V gene (reference sequence). The CDR3 region has the DNA TGCAGTGCAGCCGCGGACAGGGAAAGTTCACCCCTCCACTTT. This codes for CSAAADRESSPLHF.

The rearrangement links TRBV2 to TRBJ2-5; 7 bases are a match to TRBD1. The CDR3 sequence is 15 residues long. Germline V gene data show CDR1 as SNHLY and CDR2 as FYNNEI. Trimming removed 6 bases from V and 7 bases from J; junction bases left unmatched: 14. The CDR3 sequence: CASRATGVTIGTQYF. CDR3 bases: TGTGCCAGCAGAGCTACAGGGGTAACAATCGGGACCCAGTACTTC.

This chain links TRBV6-1 with TRBJ2-5; D may be TRBD2 (5 bases). Germline loops: CDR1 MNHNS, CDR2 SASEGT. CDR3 length: 13 residues. V lost 7 bases to trimming and J lost 5 bases, with 14 bases between them. The CDR3 sequence: CASTHGDSETQYF. The CDR3 coding sequence is TGTGCCAGCACCCACGGGGATTCGGAGACCCAGTACTTC.

In this sample, this clonotype turned up many times. The V and J genes are TRBV2 and TRBJ1-6; 10 bases fit TRBD1. CDR1 is SNHLY, CDR2 FYNNEI, per germline. CDR3 length equals 14 residues. J lost 7 bases, V lost 6 bases, and 3 bases had no gene match. The CDR3 nucleotides are TGTGCCAGCAGCGGGGACAGGGGAAATTCACCCCTCCACTTT. Encoded protein: CASSGDRGNSPLHF.

The chain combines TRBV20-1 with TRBJ2-6; the D gene is possibly TRBD2 (6 bases). Between the trimmed V and J ends, which lost 0 bases and 0 bases, there was a span of 18 bases. Germline CDR1 DFQATT, CDR2 SNEGSKA (reference sequence). The CDR3 has 19 amino acids. For the CDR3, the DNA is TGCAGTGCTAGAGACCCCCTAGGGGAGGTCGACTCTGGGGCCAACGTCCTGACTTTC. It is translated as CSARDPLGEVDSGANVLTF.

The rearrangement links TRBV7-9 to TRBJ1-1; D perhaps matches TRBD1 (5 bases). Looked up from germline, CDR1 is SEHNR and CDR2 is FQNEAQ (reference sequence). The CDR3 loop spans 13 amino acids. V lost 8 bases and J lost 1, with 11 bases in between. Here the CDR3 reads CASGRASNTEAFF. CDR3 bases: TGTGCCAGCGGCAGGGCTTCGAACACTGAAGCTTTCTTT.

The chain is built from TRBV4-1 and TRBJ2-7, with D possibly being TRBD1 (7 bases). Germline CDR1 and CDR2: MGHRA and YSYEKL. This CDR3 is built from 15 residues. Deletions cut 4 bases from V and 4 bases from J, with 17 bases between. The CDR3 bases are TGCGCCAGCAGCCCTACAGGGGCGAGCGGGTACGAGCAGTACTTC. Its protein is CASSPTGASGYEQYF.

In this sample, this clonotype turned up many times. The chain has TRBV20-1 and TRBJ1-2; D is possibly TRBD1 (6 bases). The V and J ends lost 3 bases and 8 bases respectively, with 13 bases between them. The CDR3 contains 12 residues. Germline V lookup: CDR1 DFQATT, CDR2 SNEGSKA (reference sequence). The CDR3 DNA follows: TGCAGTGCTAGTCCGGGGGCACGAGGCTACACCTTC. Translated: CSASPGARGYTF.

This chain uses TRBV5-1 with TRBJ1-3; D may be TRBD1 (6 bases). CDR3 size: 13 residues. Germline CDR1 reads SGHRS; CDR2 reads YFSETQ. Trimming left V 4 bases short and J 4 bases short, with 9 bases between. This CDR3 is CASSPGHGNTIYF. The CDR3 bases are TGCGCCAGCAGCCCGGGACACGGAAACACCATATATTTT.

This clonotype was counted ten times or more. The chain has TRBV5-1 and TRBJ1-1; D is perhaps TRBD1 (6 bases). The CDR3 totals 13 residues. The germline V gene has CDR1 SGHRS and CDR2 YFSETQ. Trimming shortened V by 0 bases and J by 7 bases, and 10 bases separated the two germline ends. The CDR3 bases are TGCGCCAGCAGCTTGGATAGGACAGATGAAGCTTTCTTT. Residues: CASSLDRTDEAFF.